The 20 T cell receptor beta chains in this list originate from one sample, sequenced in a study of regulatory T cells in long-lasting Graves disease. Investigators prepared the TCR beta libraries by applying iRepertoire HTBI primers and Arm-PCR of CDR3 regions. TCRdb reprocessed the multiplex PCR reads via MiXCR and lists one record per CDR3 protein. The sample carries about 450,000 distinct CDR3 sequences, 23% recorded once. Time point reported: persistent/refractory GD, antithyroid drugs over 5 years with positive TRAb. PBMC RNA served as the TCR library source. Sequenced material: peripheral blood mononuclear cells (PBMCs), taken when the disease was refractory, from a patient treated with antithyroid drugs. The receptor source for this set is a female donor with Graves disease.

In this sample, this clonotype turned up many times. V and J are TRBV30 and TRBJ1-2; the match to TRBD1 covers 7 bases. The CDR3 is 15 residues long. After removal of 2 bases from V and 0 bases from J, the junction contained 6 bases not matched to a gene. Germline V gene data show CDR1 as GTSNPN and CDR2 as SVGIG (reference sequence). CDR3 loop: CAWSPGTASNYGYTF. The CDR3 nucleotides read TGTGCCTGGAGTCCTGGGACAGCATCTAACTATGGCTACACCTTC.

Ten or more counts support this clonotype. The chain combines TRBV11-2 with TRBJ2-7; 14 bases line up with TRBD2. The CDR3 loop spans 15 amino acids. V trimming: 5 bases; J trimming: 4 bases; junction bases outside the gene matches: 4. The germline CDR1 and CDR2 sequences are SGHAT and FQNNGV. CDR3 sequence: CASSQTSGRVYEQYF. The CDR3 region has the DNA TGTGCCAGCAGCCAGACTAGCGGGAGGGTTTACGAGCAGTACTTC.

This clonotype was seen repeatedly, ten times or more. The chain links TRBV18 to TRBJ2-7; D is uncertain. Trimming shortened V by 2 bases and J by 6 bases, and 14 bases separated the two germline ends. The CDR3 covers 14 residues. Germline CDR1 is KGHSH and CDR2 is LQKENI. CDR3 region: CASSPLGPLTEQYF. DNA for the CDR3: TGTGCCAGCTCACCATTAGGGCCTCTAACCGAGCAGTACTTC. Full variable domain (missing parts from reference TRBV18 and TRBJ2-7): NAGVMQNPRHLVRRRGQEARLRCSPMKGHSHVYWYRQLPEEGLKFMVYLQKENIIDESGMPKERFSAEFPKEGPSILRIQQVVRGDSAAYFCASSPLGPLTEQYFGPGTRLTVT.

The chain uses TRBV5-1 and TRBJ2-2; unclear D gene. Looked up from germline, CDR1 is SGHRS and CDR2 is YFSETQ. The V gene lost 4 bases and the J gene lost 5 bases, with 12 bases spanning the gap. The CDR3 contains 14 residues. CDR3 coding DNA: TGCGCCAGCAGCCCAACAGAGTTGACCGGGGAGCTGTTTTTT. Its protein is CASSPTELTGELFF.

This clonotype was recorded a few times. The chain has TRBV11-3 and TRBJ2-3; the D call may be TRBD1 or TRBD2 (5 bases each). The V gene lost 4 bases and the J gene lost 0 bases, with 8 bases spanning the gap. This CDR3 spans 14 amino acids. CDR1 and CDR2 from the germline V gene are SGHNT and YENEEA. CDR3: CASSWGGSTDTQYF. The CDR3 coding sequence is TGTGCCAGCAGCTGGGGCGGGAGCACAGATACGCAGTATTTT.

As to this clonotype: Being one base from a much bigger clone, this may be a read error. The genes are TRBV28 and TRBJ2-7; 8 bases are a match to TRBD1. The CDR3 spans 14 residues. V shed 6 bases and J 6 bases; nucleotides not matched to a gene: 10. CDR1 and CDR2 (germline): MDHEN, SYDVKM. Here the CDR3 reads CASRGQVAGCEQYF. CDR3 coding DNA: TGTGCCAGCAGGGGACAGGTGGCAGGTTGCGAGCAGTACTTC.

The chain uses TRBV7-8 and TRBJ1-4; D might be TRBD1 (5 bases). Trimming removed 8 bases at V and 5 bases at J, with 15 bases between. The CDR3 consists of 14 residues. Germline-derived CDR1 and CDR2 are SGHVS and FQNEAQ. CDR3 sequence reads: CASGPGPRNEKLFF. In DNA form, the CDR3 reads TGTGCCAGCGGCCCGGGACCGAGAAATGAAAAACTGTTTTTT.

Concerning this clonotype itself: At one end the junction does not follow the germline gene, possibly because of a read error. The rearrangement uses TRBV7-2 and TRBJ2-7, with D possibly being TRBD1 (5 bases). The germline gives CDR1 SGHTA, CDR2 FQGNSA. The CDR3 is 15 amino acids. This CDR3 is CAGSVARVSPYEQYF. For the CDR3, the DNA is TGTGCCGGCAGCGTGGCCAGGGTGAGCCCCTACGAGCAGTACTTC.

This clonotype was detected a few times. The chain recombines TRBV10-3 with TRBJ1-4; D is unclear. This CDR3 has 15 residues. V was trimmed by 0 bases and J by 4 bases, leaving 9 bases between them. Germline CDR1 reads ENHRY; CDR2 reads SYGVKD. The CDR3 sequence: CAISESGGRNEKLFF. The CDR3 coding sequence is TGTGCCATCAGTGAGTCTGGAGGGCGTAATGAAAAACTGTTTTTT.

The rearrangement joins TRBV6-1 to TRBJ1-2; D perhaps matches TRBD1 (5 bases). Germline V gene sequence: CDR1 MNHNS, CDR2 SASEGT. V was pared by 8 bases and J by 6 bases, with 19 bases between. This CDR3 has 14 residues. CDR3 region: CASSPSPGYHGYTF. CDR3 DNA: TGTGCCAGCTCCCCGTCCCCAGGGTATCATGGCTACACCTTC.

As DNA, the CDR3 is TGTGCCAATTCGACTAGCGGGAGCTACGAGCAGTACTTC. This sequence encodes CANSTSGSYEQYF. The rearrangement uses TRBV19 and TRBJ2-7; 12 nucleotides line up with TRBD2. Germline trimming cut 10 bases from V and 3 bases from J; bases unmatched to any gene: 4. This CDR3 has 13 amino acids. CDR1 and CDR2 from the germline V gene are LNHDA and SQIVND (reference sequence). Based on the CDR3 plus reference TRBV19 and TRBJ2-7, the full variable domain is DGGITQSPKYLFRKEGQNVTLSCEQNLNHDAMYWYRQDPGQGLRLIYYSQIVNDFQKGDIAEGYSVSREKKESFPLTVTSAQKNPTAFYLCANSTSGSYEQYFGPGTRLTVT.

The chain employs TRBV6-1 and TRBJ2-7; 7 positions agree with TRBD1. The length of the CDR3 is 15 residues. V dropped 5 bases and J dropped 7; count of bases not matched to a gene: 14. Germline CDR1 is MNHNS and CDR2 is SASEGT. The CDR3 DNA reads TGTGCCAGCAGTCCGACGGGACAGCTATTTCGGGAGCAGTACTTC. Amino acid sequence: CASSPTGQLFREQYF.

There are many counts of this clonotype. The chain is built from TRBV2 and TRBJ1-5; possibly TRBD1 for D (6 bases). This CDR3 contains 12 residues. Trimming pared 7 bases from V and 4 bases from J, leaving 8 bases between. Germline V gene sequence: CDR1 SNHLY, CDR2 FYNNEI. The CDR3: CASNRVNQPQHF. In DNA, the CDR3 is TGTGCCAGCAACAGGGTAAATCAGCCCCAGCATTTT. Together with reference TRBV2 and TRBJ1-5, the CDR3 gives the full variable domain: EPEVTQTPSHQVTQMGQEVILRCVPISNHLYFYWYRQILGQKVEFLVSFYNNEISEKSEIFDDQFSVERPDGSNFTLKIRSTKLEDSAMYFCASNRVNQPQHFGDGTRLSIL.

This clonotype appeared a few times. This chain joins TRBV12-3 or TRBV12-4 and TRBJ1-2; the D is unclear. The CDR3 is made up of 12 amino acids. The germline V and J ends were trimmed by 2 bases and 8 bases, with 9 bases remaining between them. CDR3 nucleotides: TGTGCCAGCAGTTTAAAAACTATCGGCTACACCTTC. This gives the protein CASSLKTIGYTF.

The J gene is TRBJ1-4, the V gene TRBV10-3; no clear D gene. Trimming left V 3 bases short and J 8 bases short, with 10 bases between. Germline V gene lookup returns CDR1 ENHRY and CDR2 SYGVKD. CDR3 length equals 13 residues. CDR3 residues: CAISDLGSEKLFF. The CDR3 bases are TGTGCCATCAGTGACTTAGGGTCCGAAAAACTGTTTTTT.

The chain couples TRBV30 to TRBJ1-1; D is possibly TRBD1 (6 bases). From germline, CDR1 is GTSNPN and CDR2 SVGIG (reference sequence). This CDR3 is built from 14 residues. V lost 4 bases to trimming and J lost 4 bases, with 16 bases between them. CDR3 region: CAWTRDKIVTEAFF. The CDR3 nucleotides read TGTGCCTGGACCCGGGACAAGATCGTCACTGAAGCTTTCTTT.

J is TRBJ2-4 and V is TRBV4-2, with D unresolved. This CDR3 contains 16 residues. Germline V gene lookup returns CDR1 LGHNA and CDR2 YNFKEQ. Trimming pared 4 bases from V and 8 bases from J, leaving 21 bases between. CDR3 protein: CASSLSKGISRDIQYF. The CDR3, as DNA: TGTGCCAGCAGCCTTTCAAAGGGCATTAGTCGGGACATTCAGTACTTC.

In the case of this clonotype: One end of the junction varies from germline; a read error may be responsible. V and J are TRBV10-3 and TRBJ2-7; 10 nucleotides agree with TRBD2. The CDR3 covers 14 residues. CDR1 and CDR2 (germline): ENHRY, SYGVKD. The CDR3: CAVSGLAETYEQYF. CDR3 in DNA: TGTGCCGTCAGTGGACTAGCGGAGACCTACGAGCAGTACTTC.

This clonotype was counted a few times. The gene calls are TRBV2 and TRBJ2-7; D may be TRBD2 (6 bases). The V gene lost 2 bases and the J gene lost 4 bases, with 15 bases spanning the gap. CDR3 length equals 15 residues. CDR1 and CDR2 (germline): SNHLY, FYNNEI. The chain's CDR3 is CASSEFRGGGYEQYF. CDR3 nucleotides: TGTGCCAGCAGTGAATTCCGGGGAGGAGGGTACGAGCAGTACTTC.

The rearrangement joins TRBV30 to TRBJ2-2; 7 positions agree with TRBD1. Looked up from germline, CDR1 is GTSNPN and CDR2 is SVGIG (reference sequence). The CDR3 spans 13 residues. V trimming: 5 bases; J trimming: 4 bases; junction bases outside the gene matches: 4. CDR3 coding DNA: TGTGCCTGGCAGACAGGGTTCACCGGGGAGCTGTTTTTT. Its translation is CAWQTGFTGELFF.